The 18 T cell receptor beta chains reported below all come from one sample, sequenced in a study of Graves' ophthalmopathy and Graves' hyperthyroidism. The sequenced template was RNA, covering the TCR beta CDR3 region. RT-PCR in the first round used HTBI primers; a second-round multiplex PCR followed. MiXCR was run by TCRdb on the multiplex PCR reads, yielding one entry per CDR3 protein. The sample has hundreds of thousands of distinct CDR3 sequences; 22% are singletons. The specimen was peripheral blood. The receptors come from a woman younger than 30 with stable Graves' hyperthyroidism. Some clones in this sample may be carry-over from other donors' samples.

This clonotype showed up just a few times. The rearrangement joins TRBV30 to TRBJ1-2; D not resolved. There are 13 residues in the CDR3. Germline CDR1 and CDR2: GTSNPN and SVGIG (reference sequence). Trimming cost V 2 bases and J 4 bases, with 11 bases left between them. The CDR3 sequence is CAWSRDSGYGYTF. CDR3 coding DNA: TGTGCCTGGAGTCGTGATTCGGGCTATGGCTACACCTTC. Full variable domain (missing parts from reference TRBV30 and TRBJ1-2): SQTIHQWPATLVQPVGSPLSLECTVEGTSNPNLYWYRQAAGRGLQLLFYSVGIGQISSEVPQNLSASRPQDRQFILSSKKLLLSDSGFYLCAWSRDSGYGYTFGSGTRLTVV.

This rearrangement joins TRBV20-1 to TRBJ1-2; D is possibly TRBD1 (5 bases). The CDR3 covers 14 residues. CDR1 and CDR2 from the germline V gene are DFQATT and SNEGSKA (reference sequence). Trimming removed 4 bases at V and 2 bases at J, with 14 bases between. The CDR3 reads CSANPDSWNYGYTF. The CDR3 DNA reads TGCAGTGCTAACCCAGACAGCTGGAACTATGGCTACACCTTC.

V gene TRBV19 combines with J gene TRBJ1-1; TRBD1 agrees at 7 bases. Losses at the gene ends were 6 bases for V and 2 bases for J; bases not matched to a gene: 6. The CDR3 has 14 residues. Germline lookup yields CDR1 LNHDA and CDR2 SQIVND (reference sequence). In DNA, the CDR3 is TGTGCCAGTAGGGATGGGACAGCCAACACTGAAGCTTTCTTT. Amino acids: CASRDGTANTEAFF.

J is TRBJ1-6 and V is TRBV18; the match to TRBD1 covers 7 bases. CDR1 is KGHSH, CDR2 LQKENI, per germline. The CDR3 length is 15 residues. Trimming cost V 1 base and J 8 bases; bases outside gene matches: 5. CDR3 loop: CASSPRTGDDSPLHF. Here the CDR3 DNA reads TGTGCCAGCTCACCACGCACAGGGGACGATTCACCCCTCCACTTT.

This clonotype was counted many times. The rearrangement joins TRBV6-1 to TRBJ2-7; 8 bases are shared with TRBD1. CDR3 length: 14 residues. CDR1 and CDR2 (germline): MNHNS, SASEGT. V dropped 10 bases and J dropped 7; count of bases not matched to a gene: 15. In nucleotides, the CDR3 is TGTGCCACGCTTCCTGGTCAGGGGGCTTGGGAGCAGTACTTC. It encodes CATLPGQGAWEQYF.

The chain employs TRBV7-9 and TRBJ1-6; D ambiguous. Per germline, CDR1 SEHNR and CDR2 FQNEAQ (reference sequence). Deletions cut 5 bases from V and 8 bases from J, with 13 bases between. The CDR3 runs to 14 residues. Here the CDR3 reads CASSPVLGDSPLHF. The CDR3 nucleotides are TGTGCCAGCAGCCCGGTACTCGGGGATTCACCCCTCCACTTT.

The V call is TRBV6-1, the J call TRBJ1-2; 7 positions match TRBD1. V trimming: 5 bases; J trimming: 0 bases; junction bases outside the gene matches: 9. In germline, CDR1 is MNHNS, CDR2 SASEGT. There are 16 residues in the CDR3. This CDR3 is CASSPKGDRANYGYTF. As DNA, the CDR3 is TGTGCCAGCAGTCCCAAAGGGGACAGAGCTAACTATGGCTACACCTTC.

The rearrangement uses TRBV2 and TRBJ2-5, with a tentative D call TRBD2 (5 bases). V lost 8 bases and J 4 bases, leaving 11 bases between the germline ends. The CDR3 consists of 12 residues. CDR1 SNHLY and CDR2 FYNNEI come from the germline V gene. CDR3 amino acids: CASFRDGETQYF. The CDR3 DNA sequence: TGTGCCAGCTTCCGGGATGGAGAGACCCAGTACTTC.

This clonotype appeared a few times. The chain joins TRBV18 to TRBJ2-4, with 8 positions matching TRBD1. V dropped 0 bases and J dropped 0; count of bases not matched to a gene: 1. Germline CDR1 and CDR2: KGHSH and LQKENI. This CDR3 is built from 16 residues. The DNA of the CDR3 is TGTGCCAGCTCACCACCGGACAGGGTAGCCAAAAACATTCAGTACTTC. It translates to CASSPPDRVAKNIQYF. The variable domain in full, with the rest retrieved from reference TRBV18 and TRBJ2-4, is NAGVMQNPRHLVRRRGQEARLRCSPMKGHSHVYWYRQLPEEGLKFMVYLQKENIIDESGMPKERFSAEFPKEGPSILRIQQVVRGDSAAYFCASSPPDRVAKNIQYFGAGTRLSVL.

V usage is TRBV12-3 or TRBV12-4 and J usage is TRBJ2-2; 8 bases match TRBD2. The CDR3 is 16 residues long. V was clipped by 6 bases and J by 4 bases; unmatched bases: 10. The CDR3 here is CASSPTLAVLTGELFF. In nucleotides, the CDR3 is TGTGCCAGCAGCCCGACACTAGCGGTTCTCACCGGGGAGCTGTTTTTT.

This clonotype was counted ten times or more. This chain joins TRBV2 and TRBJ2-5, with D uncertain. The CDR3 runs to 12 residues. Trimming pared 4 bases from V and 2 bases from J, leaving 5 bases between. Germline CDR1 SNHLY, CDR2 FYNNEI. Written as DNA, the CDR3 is TGTGCCAGCAGTGTATCACAAGAGACCCAGTACTTC. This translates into CASSVSQETQYF. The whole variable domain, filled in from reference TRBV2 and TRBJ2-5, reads EPEVTQTPSHQVTQMGQEVILRCVPISNHLYFYWYRQILGQKVEFLVSFYNNEISEKSEIFDDQFSVERPDGSNFTLKIRSTKLEDSAMYFCASSVSQETQYFGPGTRLLVL.

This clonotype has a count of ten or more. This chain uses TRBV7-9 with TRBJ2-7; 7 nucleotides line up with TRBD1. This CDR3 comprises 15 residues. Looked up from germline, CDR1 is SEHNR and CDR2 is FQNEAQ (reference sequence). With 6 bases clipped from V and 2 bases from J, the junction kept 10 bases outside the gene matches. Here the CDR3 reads CASRRPGQIPYEQYF. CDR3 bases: TGTGCCAGCAGACGTCCGGGACAGATCCCCTACGAGCAGTACTTC. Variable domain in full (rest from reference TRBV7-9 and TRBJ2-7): DTGVSQNPRHKITKRGQNVTFRCDPISEHNRLYWYRQTLGQGPEFLTYFQNEAQLEKSRLLSDRFSAERPKGSFSTLEIQRTEQGDSAMYLCASRRPGQIPYEQYFGPGTRLTVT.

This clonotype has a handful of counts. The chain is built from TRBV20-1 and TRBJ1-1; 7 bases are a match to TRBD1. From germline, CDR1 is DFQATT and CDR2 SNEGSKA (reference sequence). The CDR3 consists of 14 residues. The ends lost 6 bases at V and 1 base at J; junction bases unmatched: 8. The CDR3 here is CSASGQAENTEAFF. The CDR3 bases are TGCAGTGCATCTGGACAGGCAGAGAACACTGAAGCTTTCTTT.

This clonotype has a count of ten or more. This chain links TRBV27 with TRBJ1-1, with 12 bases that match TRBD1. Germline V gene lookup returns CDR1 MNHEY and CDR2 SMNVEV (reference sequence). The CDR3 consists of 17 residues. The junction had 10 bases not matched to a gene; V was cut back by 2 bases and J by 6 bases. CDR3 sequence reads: CASSLRGTGGARAEAFF. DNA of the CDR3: TGTGCCAGCAGTTTAAGAGGGACAGGGGGCGCCAGGGCTGAAGCTTTCTTT.

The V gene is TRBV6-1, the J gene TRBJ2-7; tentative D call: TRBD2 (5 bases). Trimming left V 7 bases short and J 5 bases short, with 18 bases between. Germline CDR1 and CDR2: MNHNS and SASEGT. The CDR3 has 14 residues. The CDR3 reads CASIEDGLRHEQYF. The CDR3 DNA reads TGTGCCAGCATAGAGGACGGACTTCGACACGAGCAGTACTTC.

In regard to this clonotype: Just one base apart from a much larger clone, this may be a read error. The CDR3 nucleotides read TGTGCCAGCGGGCAGGGGCTAGAGACCAAGTACTTC. Translated, it gives CASGQGLETKYF. The rearrangement links TRBV6-2 or TRBV6-3 to TRBJ2-5; TRBD1 might be the D (6 bases). The CDR3 loop spans 12 amino acids. The V gene's germline CDR1 is MNHEY and CDR2 SVGEGT.

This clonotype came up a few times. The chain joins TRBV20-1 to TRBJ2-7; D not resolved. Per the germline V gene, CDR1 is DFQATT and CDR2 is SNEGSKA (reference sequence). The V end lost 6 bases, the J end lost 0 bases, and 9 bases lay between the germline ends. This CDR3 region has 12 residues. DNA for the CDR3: TGCAGTGCAGGACGTGGCTCCTACGAGCAGTACTTC. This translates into CSAGRGSYEQYF.

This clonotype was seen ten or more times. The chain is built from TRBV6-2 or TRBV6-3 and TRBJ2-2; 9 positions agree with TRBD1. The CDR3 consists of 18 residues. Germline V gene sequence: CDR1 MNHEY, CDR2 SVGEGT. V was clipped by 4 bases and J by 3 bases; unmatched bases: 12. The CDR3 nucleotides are TGTGCCAGCAGTTCCCCAAACTGGGACAGGGACTACACCGGGGAGCTGTTTTTT. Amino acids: CASSSPNWDRDYTGELFF.